What follows are 12 T cell receptor beta chains derived from one specimen sequenced in a study of T cells in Graves' hyperthyroidism and ophthalmopathy. RNA transcripts provided the source from which TCR beta CDR3 regions were amplified. First-round RT-PCR of the TCR CDR3 relied on the HTBI primer set. One entry per CDR3 protein results from TCRdb running MiXCR on the multiplex PCR reads. The table records hundreds of thousands of distinct CDR3 sequences, approximately 14% of them present only once. Sequences were obtained from blood. The receptors originated from a woman younger than 35 with Graves' hyperthyroidism.

The chain links TRBV5-4 to TRBJ2-3; TRBD2 agrees at 13 bases. Germline V lookup: CDR1 SGHNT, CDR2 YYREEE (reference sequence). J was trimmed by 3 bases and V by 5 bases; bases with no gene match: 12. The CDR3 runs 18 residues. CDR3 nucleotide sequence: TGTGCCAGCAGGGCCCGGACTAGCGGGGGCCAACGGACAGATACGCAGTATTTT. Amino acid sequence: CASRARTSGGQRTDTQYF.

As regards this clonotype: Just one base apart from a much larger clone, this may be a read error. This chain uses TRBV10-3 with TRBJ2-5; D might be TRBD1 (7 bases). The CDR3 contains 16 residues. Trimming left V 3 bases short and J 5 bases short, with 19 bases between. Per germline, CDR1 ENHRY and CDR2 SYGVKD. The CDR3 region has the DNA TGTGCCATCAGTGAAAAGACAGGGCGGGGTGTGGAGACCCAGTACTTC. Its protein is CAISEKTGRGVETQYF.

This clonotype came up a few times. The chain combines TRBV19 with TRBJ2-2; no definite D call. The CDR3 length is 15 residues. Trimming left V 5 bases short and J 8 bases short, with 18 bases between. From germline, CDR1 is LNHDA and CDR2 SQIVND (reference sequence). CDR3 sequence: CASSPRLIPVGELFF. In nucleotides, the CDR3 is TGTGCCAGTAGTCCCCGACTGATACCGGTTGGGGAGCTGTTTTTT.

This clonotype was counted many times. The chain employs TRBV2 and TRBJ2-3, with D possibly TRBD1 on 6 matching bases. Germline lookup yields CDR1 SNHLY and CDR2 FYNNEI. The CDR3 loop spans 14 amino acids. The V gene lost 3 bases and the J gene lost 1 base, with 8 bases spanning the gap. This CDR3 reads CASSDQGRTDTQYF. CDR3 DNA sequence: TGTGCCAGCAGTGACCAGGGGCGCACAGATACGCAGTATTTT.

This clonotype was detected many times. This chain joins TRBV20-1 and TRBJ1-5; 8 bases align to TRBD1. CDR3 length: 12 residues. Germline V gene data show CDR1 as DFQATT and CDR2 as SNEGSKA (reference sequence). V was clipped by 5 bases and J by 7 bases; unmatched bases: 4. The CDR3 DNA reads as TGCAGTGCTCGGACAGGGAAACAGCCCCAGCATTTT. It translates to CSARTGKQPQHF.

This clonotype was found many times. V gene TRBV6-1 combines with J gene TRBJ1-1; 7 bases fit TRBD1. This CDR3 has 14 residues. CDR1 is MNHNS and CDR2 is SASEGT in the germline V gene. With 2 bases clipped from V and 4 bases from J, the junction kept 4 bases outside the gene matches. CDR3 region: CASSETGVSTEAFF. DNA for the CDR3: TGTGCCAGCAGTGAAACAGGGGTAAGCACTGAAGCTTTCTTT.

This clonotype was counted many times. The chain has TRBV11-2 and TRBJ1-1, with D hard to call. Germline CDR1 is SGHAT and CDR2 is FQNNGV. The CDR3 spans 15 residues. Trimming cost V 1 base and J 0 bases, with 9 bases left between them. CDR3 DNA sequence: TGTGCCAGCAGCTTAGGGGGAGCAATGAACACTGAAGCTTTCTTT. Protein sequence: CASSLGGAMNTEAFF.

This clonotype was counted a few times. The chain combines TRBV27 with TRBJ2-1; 14 bases are a match to TRBD2. CDR3 size: 19 residues. The germline V gene has CDR1 MNHEY and CDR2 SMNVEV (reference sequence). Germline trimming cut 2 bases from V and 9 bases from J; bases unmatched to any gene: 15. CDR3 DNA sequence: TGTGCCAGCAGTTTAAATCGAGGACTAGCGGGAGGAAGGGGGAGTGAGCAGTTCTTC. Protein product: CASSLNRGLAGGRGSEQFF.

This clonotype turned up a few times. V is TRBV4-1 and J is TRBJ1-2, with D hard to call. V was shortened by 0 bases and J by 4 bases, with 18 bases between the two germline ends. There are 17 residues in the CDR3. CDR1 MGHRA and CDR2 YSYEKL come from the germline V gene. CDR3 DNA: TGCGCCAGCAGCCAAGATGGGGTTGTAGGGCCCGGCTATGGCTACACCTTC. It codes for CASSQDGVVGPGYGYTF.

This clonotype turned up a few times. The chain combines TRBV7-2 with TRBJ2-3, with a tentative D call TRBD2 (5 bases). V gave up 1 base and J gave up 5 bases, with 19 bases separating them. This CDR3 is built from 17 residues. Germline CDR1 reads SGHTA; CDR2 reads FQGNSA. The CDR3 DNA reads as TGTGCCAGCAGCTTAGGCCCTCAGGCGGGCCAACTAGATACGCAGTATTTT. Translation gives CASSLGPQAGQLDTQYF.

This clonotype was seen ten or more times. J is TRBJ1-2 and V is TRBV6-1; D unclear. Germline lookup yields CDR1 MNHNS and CDR2 SASEGT. V was pared by 5 bases and J by 0 bases, with 13 bases between. CDR3 size: 15 residues. The CDR3, as DNA: TGTGCCAGCAGTCGGTCGAACCCTTCTAACTATGGCTACACCTTC. It encodes CASSRSNPSNYGYTF.

There are a few counts of this clonotype. The chain couples TRBV5-6 to TRBJ2-3; D tentatively fits TRBD1 or TRBD2 (6 bases each). Germline lookup yields CDR1 SGHDT and CDR2 YYEEEE. The CDR3 is 16 residues long. Deletions cut 4 bases from V and 1 base from J, with 16 bases between. CDR3 region: CASSPLAAGGTDTQYF. The CDR3 DNA sequence: TGTGCCAGCAGCCCCTTAGCGGCAGGGGGCACAGATACGCAGTATTTT.